This entry lists 27 T cell receptor beta chains sequenced from one sample in a study of blood T cells in healthy people across ages. It was with a sample-barcoded 5' primer and a J-beta primer mix that a second PCR of roughly 7 to 12 cycles was run. TCRdb re-derived calls from the 5' RACE reads in MiXCR, one entry per CDR3 protein. The sample carries around 710,000 distinct CDR3 sequences, about 42% recorded once. The sample taken for sequencing was blood. Receptors originate from a woman aged 55-69 years in good health.

For the CDR3, the DNA is TGTGCCAGCAGCGTAGAGGTGGCAGGGGGCCTCTATGGCTACACCTTC. Translating it yields CASSVEVAGGLYGYTF. V usage is TRBV9 and J usage is TRBJ1-2; 8 bases match TRBD1. Germline V gene lookup returns CDR1 SGDLS and CDR2 YYNGEE. V lost 0 bases and J lost 4; bases outside the gene matches: 8. CDR3 length: 16 residues.

The chain links TRBV12-5 to TRBJ2-1; no definite D call. The V gene lost 3 bases and the J gene lost 0 bases, with 15 bases spanning the gap. Germline loops: CDR1 LGHNT, CDR2 FRNRAP. The CDR3 sequence is 17 residues long. The CDR3 DNA is TGTGCTAGTGGTTTTTCCTTGGCCGCCAGCTCCTACAATGAGCAGTTCTTC. Translating it yields CASGFSLAASSYNEQFF.

The V and J genes are TRBV28 and TRBJ2-3; TRBD2 matches 8 bases. With V trimmed by 9 bases and J by 6 bases, 5 bases remained unmatched. The CDR3 length is 12 residues. CDR1 and CDR2 (germline): MDHEN, SYDVKM. CDR3 sequence: CARREVMDTQYF. The DNA for the CDR3 is TGTGCCAGGCGGGAGGTCATGGATACGCAGTATTTT.

V usage is TRBV6-2 or TRBV6-3 and J usage is TRBJ1-2; D is unresolved. V was pared by 1 base and J by 3 bases, with 6 bases between. CDR3 length equals 13 residues. Germline CDR1 reads MNHEY; CDR2 reads SVGEGT. The CDR3: CASSYLEHYGYTF. CDR3 nucleotides: TGTGCCAGCAGTTACTTGGAGCACTATGGCTACACCTTC.

CDR3 region: CSPFRQGADEQFF. The CDR3 nucleotides read TGCAGTCCCTTTAGACAGGGAGCTGATGAGCAGTTCTTC. The chain uses TRBV20-1 and TRBJ2-1; 7 bases line up with TRBD1. Germline V lookup: CDR1 DFQATT, CDR2 SNEGSKA (reference sequence). The CDR3 is 13 residues long. The junction had 12 bases not matched to a gene; V was cut back by 8 bases and J by 8 bases.

The chain employs TRBV5-1 and TRBJ2-1; 9 bases fit TRBD1. This CDR3 comprises 16 residues. V was pared by 0 bases and J by 6 bases, with 7 bases of the junction left unmatched. Germline CDR1 reads SGHRS; CDR2 reads YFSETQ. The CDR3 bases are TGCGCCAGCAGCTTGGACGATGGACAGGGGCTCAATGAGCAGTTCTTC. Amino acids: CASSLDDGQGLNEQFF.

The chain links TRBV7-3 to TRBJ1-1, with D possibly matching TRBD1 (5 bases). Trimming cost V 5 bases and J 1 base, with 14 bases left between them. The CDR3 has 15 amino acids. Germline assignment: CDR1 SGHTA and CDR2 FQGTGA. The CDR3 bases are TGTGCCAGCAGCCCAATGGGGGGTCCGAACACTGAAGCTTTCTTT. This sequence encodes CASSPMGGPNTEAFF.

Comment on this clonotype: A read error may be the cause here, since a much bigger clone is one base away. This chain connects TRBV4-3 to TRBJ2-3, with TRBD1 as a possible D gene (5 bases). CDR1 LGHNA and CDR2 YSLEER come from the germline V gene. The CDR3 has 15 residues. V was clipped by 1 base and J by 6 bases, with 14 bases between them. CDR3 nucleotide sequence: TGCGCCAGCAGCCAAGTATTTGGTGGGGCCGATACGCAGTATTTT. Translated: CASSQVFGGADTQYF.

This chain connects TRBV6-5 to TRBJ1-2; 8 nucleotides agree with TRBD1. Trimming took 0 bases from V and 8 from J; bases not matched to a gene: 2. Germline CDR1 MNHEY, CDR2 SVGAGI. This CDR3 contains 13 residues. CDR3 in amino acids: CASSYSPGGGYTF. The CDR3 region has the DNA TGTGCCAGCAGTTACTCGCCAGGGGGCGGCTACACCTTC.

CDR3 residues: CASRTQGAAGYTF. The CDR3 bases are TGTGCCAGCAGGACACAGGGGGCTGCTGGCTACACCTTC. The V gene is TRBV6-5, the J gene TRBJ1-2; 9 bases line up with TRBD1. This CDR3 comprises 13 residues. The junction had 6 bases not matched to a gene; V was cut back by 6 bases and J by 7 bases. Looked up from germline, CDR1 is MNHEY and CDR2 is SVGAGI.

V is TRBV12-3 or TRBV12-4 and J is TRBJ2-5; 9 bases are a match to TRBD1. V gave up 2 bases and J gave up 13 bases; unmatched junction bases: 11. This CDR3 contains 14 residues. The CDR3 is CASSLMDRGPQRYF. Here the CDR3 DNA reads TGTGCCAGCAGTTTAATGGACAGGGGCCCTCAGAGGTACTTC.

The chain recombines TRBV6-6 with TRBJ2-1, with 7 bases aligning to TRBD1. The CDR3 spans 14 residues. V lost 6 bases, J lost 6 bases, and 8 bases stayed unmatched. CDR1 and CDR2 (germline): MNHNY, SVGAGI (reference sequence). CDR3 amino acids: CASSRSGTANEQFF. The DNA for the CDR3 is TGTGCCAGCAGCCGTTCCGGGACAGCCAATGAGCAGTTCTTC.

V usage is TRBV29-1 and J usage is TRBJ2-1, with 7 bases that match TRBD1. V gave up 4 bases and J gave up 0 bases; unmatched junction bases: 3. CDR3 length: 14 amino acids. Germline V gene sequence: CDR1 SQVTM, CDR2 ANQGSEA. The CDR3 DNA reads as TGCAGCGTTGTCAGGGGGAGCTCCTACAATGAGCAGTTCTTC. It encodes CSVVRGSSYNEQFF.

This clonotype was observed a handful of times. The rearrangement links TRBV7-2 to TRBJ1-6; 8 nucleotides agree with TRBD1. The ends lost 5 bases at V and 10 bases at J; junction bases unmatched: 10. This CDR3 is 15 amino acids long. CDR1 is SGHTA and CDR2 is FQGNSA in the germline V gene. This CDR3 reads CASSVRQGSESPLHF. CDR3 DNA: TGTGCCAGCAGCGTTCGACAGGGGTCTGAATCACCCCTCCACTTT.

The V and J genes are TRBV6-5 and TRBJ2-3, with a weak D call TRBD1 (6 bases). Germline lookup yields CDR1 MNHEY and CDR2 SVGAGI. V lost 5 bases, J lost 5 bases, and 17 bases lay in between. CDR3 size: 15 residues. The CDR3 spells CASSPQQGIVDTQYF. CDR3 DNA sequence: TGTGCCAGCAGTCCACAACAGGGAATCGTAGATACGCAGTATTTT.

V gene TRBV3-1 combines with J gene TRBJ2-3; 8 positions agree with TRBD2. Trimming at V came to 6 bases and at J to 1 base, leaving 3 bases not matched to a gene. In germline, CDR1 is LGHDT, CDR2 YNNKEL (reference sequence). This CDR3 is built from 14 residues. In DNA form, the CDR3 reads TGTGCCAGCAGAGGTAGCGGGGGCACAGATACGCAGTATTTT. It yields the protein CASRGSGGTDTQYF.

Here the CDR3 reads CASSGDSHEQYF. The CDR3, as DNA: TGTGCCAGCAGCGGTGACAGCCACGAGCAGTACTTC. The chain employs TRBV2 and TRBJ2-7, with TRBD1 as a possible D gene (5 bases). This CDR3 contains 12 residues. Looked up from germline, CDR1 is SNHLY and CDR2 is FYNNEI. Trimming stripped 6 bases from V and 5 bases from J, with 11 bases between.

This clonotype appeared many times. The chain couples TRBV28 to TRBJ2-7; 9 positions agree with TRBD1. This CDR3 is 15 amino acids long. CDR1 and CDR2 (germline): MDHEN, SYDVKM. V was clipped by 6 bases and J by 1 base; unmatched bases: 7. The CDR3 bases are TGTGCCAGCAGACTGAGACAGGGGGGTTCCTACGAGCAGTACTTC. It encodes CASRLRQGGSYEQYF.

The V gene is TRBV9, the J gene TRBJ2-3, with 11 bases lining up with TRBD2. CDR3 length: 16 amino acids. With V trimmed by 4 bases and J by 4 bases, 8 bases remained unmatched. The germline gives CDR1 SGDLS, CDR2 YYNGEE. The CDR3 sequence: CASSSRTSGSPDTQYF. DNA for the CDR3: TGTGCCAGCAGCTCTCGGACTAGCGGGTCACCAGATACGCAGTATTTT.

The chain recombines TRBV20-1 with TRBJ1-2; perhaps TRBD1 as D (5 bases). The germline CDR1 and CDR2 sequences are DFQATT and SNEGSKA (reference sequence). The V gene lost 2 bases and the J gene lost 5 bases, with 12 bases spanning the gap. The CDR3 contains 13 residues. CDR3: CSARSDRLYGYTF. The CDR3, as DNA: TGCAGTGCTAGATCCGACAGACTATATGGCTACACCTTC.

The chain is built from TRBV20-1 and TRBJ2-7; D is perhaps TRBD1 or TRBD2 (5 bases each). The ends were cut back, 4 bases at V and 3 bases at J, with 16 bases in the middle. The germline V gene has CDR1 DFQATT and CDR2 SNEGSKA (reference sequence). The CDR3 runs 14 residues. DNA of the CDR3: TGCAGTGCTAAGCCCCCCGGGGCGAGCTACGAGCAGTACTTC. Translation gives CSAKPPGASYEQYF.

This clonotype was counted ten times or more. This chain links TRBV28 with TRBJ2-7; 7 nucleotides align to TRBD1. V lost 7 bases and J lost 6; bases outside the gene matches: 6. The CDR3 contains 12 residues. The germline V gene encodes CDR1 MDHEN and CDR2 SYDVKM. CDR3 DNA sequence: TGTGCCAGCACCCCGGACAGGCGCGAGCAGTACTTC. Translated: CASTPDRREQYF.

This clonotype was detected a few times. V gene TRBV10-2 combines with J gene TRBJ2-1; D unresolved. Per germline, CDR1 WSHSY and CDR2 SAAADI. The CDR3 covers 12 residues. V was cut by 8 bases and J by 5 bases, with 10 bases left in between. In DNA, the CDR3 is TGCGCCAGCGGTTATTCTCACAATGAGCAGTTCTTC. Residues: CASGYSHNEQFF.

V is TRBV6-5 and J is TRBJ2-7; 8 nucleotides match TRBD2. The CDR3 runs to 14 residues. Germline assignment: CDR1 MNHEY and CDR2 SVGAGI. The V segment lost 6 bases and the J segment 7 bases; nucleotides outside the gene matches: 11. CDR3 coding DNA: TGTGCCAGCAGCTCCGGGACTAGTTCTATTGAGCAGTACTTC. Residues: CASSSGTSSIEQYF.

The chain recombines TRBV5-1 with TRBJ1-1; D not certain. Trimming took off 7 bases at V and 0 bases at J, with 22 bases between the two ends. Per germline, CDR1 SGHRS and CDR2 YFSETQ. The CDR3 length is 17 residues. The CDR3 DNA sequence: TGCGCCAGCGCGTATAATCAGGTCCGTGGAATGAACACTGAAGCTTTCTTT. This translates into CASAYNQVRGMNTEAFF.

The J gene is TRBJ2-2, the V gene TRBV3-1, with unresolved D. The CDR3 runs 12 residues. Germline assignment: CDR1 LGHDT and CDR2 YNNKEL (reference sequence). V lost 8 bases to trimming and J lost 6 bases, with 10 bases between them. CDR3 loop: CASAPPAGELFF. The CDR3 bases are TGTGCCAGCGCCCCTCCCGCCGGGGAGCTGTTTTTT.

J is TRBJ2-5 and V is TRBV20-1; D is perhaps TRBD2 (6 bases). The CDR3 loop spans 16 amino acids. Germline CDR1 reads DFQATT; CDR2 reads SNEGSKA (reference sequence). V lost 0 bases to trimming and J lost 0 bases, with 14 bases between them. In DNA, the CDR3 is TGCAGTGCTAGAGAGGTTTGGGGGGTCAACCAAGAGACCCAGTACTTC. Protein product: CSAREVWGVNQETQYF.